This TCR beta chain was observed in a study of blood T cell repertoires in COVID-19. The V segment lost 3 bases and the J segment 1 base; nucleotides outside the gene matches: 2. This CDR3 is 15 amino acids long. Germline V CDR1 and CDR2: SGHDT, YYEEEE. Participants spanned ages 18 to 89 years and resided in over 20 US areas. Participants' own reports of clinical history determined their cohort assignment. Per the original methods: Nucleated cell number was recorded as an estimate derived from reference gene primer amplification. Profiled with immunoSEQ multiplex PCR; TCRdb holds only in-frame clones, not every one. V and J calls and clone size are copied from that table; D and trimming were computed from the DNA. Of fewer than 350,000 clones in the sample, just over 90% were seen once.

This clonotype was sampled from a woman aged 40 to 55 with acute COVID-19. This rearrangement joins TRBV5-6 to TRBJ1-1; TRBD1 aligns across 11 bases. Sequencing used PBMCs or T cells enriched from blood (not recorded which). The DNA for the CDR3 is TGTGCCAGCAGCTGGACAGGGGGCCGGAACACTGAAGCTTTCTTT. Encoded protein: CASSWTGGRNTEAFF.